Sequencing of this T cell receptor (beta chain) was carried out in a study of T-cell reconstitution after alpha-beta-depleted transplantation in children. Unique molecular identifiers were incorporated into the prepared TCRbeta library. MiXCR was run by TCRdb on the PCR reads, yielding one entry per CDR3 protein. This table has about 540,000 distinct CDR3 sequences, about 16% appearing once. Germline trimming cut 2 bases from V and 2 bases from J; bases unmatched to any gene: 3. Germline CDR1 is SEHNR and CDR2 is FQNEAQ (reference sequence). The CDR3 length is 15 residues. This clonotype showed up just a few times.

This TCR derives from a human donor who donated a stem cell graft to a child with acute lymphoblastic leukemia. The sample in question was PBMCs from the stem cell graft donor, obtained from the stem cell graft. V gene TRBV7-9 combines with J gene TRBJ2-7; 10 bases are a match to TRBD2. The CDR3 bases are TGTGCCAGCAGCTTATGGAGCGGGAGGGCCTACGAGCAGTACTTC. Translated: CASSLWSGRAYEQYF.